This entry lists 2 T cell receptor beta chains sequenced from one sample in a study of response to subunit inactivated influenza vaccine. TCRdb processed the RT-PCR reads anew with MiXCR; each CDR3 protein has one entry. The profile shows 500,000 to 600,000 distinct CDR3 sequences, around 11% of them singletons. These data were likewise used in another study, on T cells expressing NK-cell markers. That publication notes: For TCR beta, cDNA was produced by 5'RACE template switching with UMIs.

This specimen consisted of PBMCs from blood, obtained on the day of vaccination. The receptors derive from a man aged 45-65 years who received an inactivated influenza vaccine.

This clonotype was seen repeatedly, ten times or more. The rearrangement uses TRBV7-2 and TRBJ2-2; D perhaps matches TRBD1 (6 bases). The CDR3 contains 13 residues. The V end lost 6 bases, the J end lost 7 bases, and 12 bases lay between the germline ends. Germline CDR1 and CDR2: SGHTA and FQGNSA. The CDR3 here is CASRFTGIGELFF. The DNA of the CDR3 is TGTGCCAGCAGGTTCACAGGGATCGGGGAGCTGTTTTTT. Supplemented by reference TRBV7-2 and TRBJ2-2, the full variable domain reads GAGVSQSPSNKVTEKGKDVELRCDPISGHTALYWYRQSLGQGLEFLIYFQGNSAPDKSGLPSDRFSAERTGGSVSTLTIQRTQQEDSAVYLCASRFTGIGELFFGEGSRLTVL.

The chain links TRBV4-2 to TRBJ1-5, with D tentatively TRBD1 (6 bases). The CDR3 covers 18 residues. The germline V gene encodes CDR1 LGHNA and CDR2 YNFKEQ. With 3 bases removed from V and 4 bases from J, the gap between germline ends came to 22 bases. Written as DNA, the CDR3 is TGTGCCAGCAGCCAGGACCCTAGGGGGGCCCGGAAAAATCAGCCCCAGCATTTT. Its protein is CASSQDPRGARKNQPQHF.